This entry lists 19 T cell receptor beta chains sequenced from one sample in a study of vaccination effects on CD4 cells after COVID-19. Their cognate antigens are unknown. Some clones are missing from TCRdb's copy, which holds only in-frame ones; the method was immunoSEQ multiplex PCR. The repertoire holds around 28,000 clones, with about 75% as singletons. Expansion of antigen-specific CD4+ T cells with viral peptide pools was carried out by the ViraFEST assay before sequencing. Once cultured for nine to ten days, the cells underwent separation to obtain CD4+ T cells. Their SARS-CoV-2 infection, verified by PCR, occurred between March and December 2020. The sample in question was CD4+ T cells from PBMCs cultured with SARS-CoV-2 spike peptides, obtained before COVID-19 vaccination. These receptors originate from a human donor who had a prior SARS-CoV-2 infection.

This clone was seen just once. The genes are TRBV25-1 and TRBJ2-7; possibly TRBD1 or TRBD2 for D (5 bases each). Trimming stripped 6 bases from V and 3 bases from J, with 21 bases between. The germline CDR1 and CDR2 sequences are MGHDK and SYGVNS. The CDR3 runs 16 residues. The chain's CDR3 is CASRGDTTANHYEQYF. Written as DNA, the CDR3 is TGTGCCAGCAGGGGGGATACGACAGCGAACCACTACGAGCAGTACTTC.

The rearrangement uses TRBV6-6 and TRBJ2-7, with D hard to call. The germline CDR1 and CDR2 sequences are MNHNY and SVGAGI (reference sequence). With 7 bases removed from V and 5 bases from J, the gap between germline ends came to 12 bases. CDR3 size: 12 residues. The CDR3 is CASKFSGDEQYF. CDR3 DNA sequence: TGTGCCAGCAAGTTTAGTGGGGACGAGCAGTACTTC.

CDR3 amino acids: CASKVGNTEAFF. The CDR3, as DNA: TGTGCCAGCAAGGTGGGCAACACTGAAGCTTTCTTT. The chain employs TRBV6-5 and TRBJ1-1; D remains unclear. The germline gives CDR1 MNHEY, CDR2 SVGAGI. The CDR3 totals 12 residues. Trimming stripped 7 bases from V and 2 bases from J, with 8 bases between.

The chain recombines TRBV5-1 with TRBJ2-5, with D unclear. V was shortened by 3 bases and J by 2 bases, with 8 bases between the two germline ends. This CDR3 has 13 residues. From germline, CDR1 is SGHRS and CDR2 YFSETQ. CDR3 in DNA: TGCGCCAGCAGCTCAACACAACAAGAGACCCAGTACTTC. Translating it yields CASSSTQQETQYF.

The rearrangement links TRBV11-3 to TRBJ1-2; the D gene is possibly TRBD1 (5 bases). Trimming took off 2 bases at V and 6 bases at J, with 7 bases between the two ends. The CDR3 extends over 12 amino acids. From germline, CDR1 is SGHNT and CDR2 YENEEA. CDR3 in amino acids: CASSLLGDGYTF. DNA for the CDR3: TGTGCCAGCAGCTTATTAGGGGATGGCTACACCTTC.

V usage is TRBV5-4 and J usage is TRBJ2-3; weak D call: TRBD1 (6 bases). Per germline, CDR1 SGHNT and CDR2 YYREEE (reference sequence). This CDR3 region has 16 residues. V gave up 4 bases and J gave up 2 bases, with 17 bases separating them. This CDR3 reads CASSPSTGANTDTQYF. Here the CDR3 DNA reads TGTGCCAGCAGCCCCTCGACAGGAGCGAACACAGATACGCAGTATTTT.

The chain has TRBV2 and TRBJ2-5; D may correspond to TRBD1 or TRBD2 (5 bases each). V lost 1 base to trimming and J lost 2 bases, with 8 bases between them. Germline values: CDR1 SNHLY, CDR2 FYNNEI. The CDR3 runs 14 residues. The DNA of the CDR3 is TGTGCCAGCAGTGAAGGCTGGGGGCAAGAGACCCAGTACTTC. This codes for CASSEGWGQETQYF.

Regarding this clone: Other DNA sequences in this specimen translate into the identical CDR3. This chain joins TRBV12-3 or TRBV12-4 and TRBJ2-7; D might be TRBD2 (5 bases). Between the trimmed V and J ends, which lost 8 bases and 0 bases, there was a span of 11 bases. The CDR3 totals 13 residues. The CDR3 reads CASGRRSSYEQYF. The DNA of the CDR3 is TGTGCCAGCGGCCGGAGGAGCTCCTACGAGCAGTACTTC.

CDR3 in DNA: TGTGCCAGCAGTTTCGCCCGACAGGGGCGATCGCCCCTCCACTTT. Protein sequence: CASSFARQGRSPLHF. The chain employs TRBV6-6 and TRBJ1-6; 8 bases match TRBD1. This CDR3 spans 15 amino acids. Germline-derived CDR1 and CDR2 are MNHNY and SVGAGI (reference sequence). The junction had 12 bases not matched to a gene; V was cut back by 4 bases and J by 13 bases.

This sequence joins TRBV11-2 and TRBJ2-3; weak D call: TRBD2 (5 bases). CDR1 SGHAT and CDR2 FQNNGV come from the germline V gene. The CDR3 covers 14 residues. The V and J ends lost 4 bases and 1 base respectively, with 9 bases between them. CDR3 in DNA: TGTGCCAGCAGCTCTCCGGAGGGCACAGATACGCAGTATTTT. This gives the protein CASSSPEGTDTQYF.

The CDR3 bases are TGTGCCAGCAGTTACTCAGGGAACTATGGCTACACCTTC. Residues: CASSYSGNYGYTF. The chain has TRBV6-5 and TRBJ1-2; D gene unclear. The CDR3 extends over 13 amino acids. CDR1 is MNHEY, CDR2 SVGAGI, per germline. V was shortened by 0 bases and J by 2 bases, with 4 bases between the two germline ends.

V usage is TRBV9 and J usage is TRBJ1-3; D not certain. Germline V gene data show CDR1 as SGDLS and CDR2 as YYNGEE. V was cut by 2 bases and J by 8 bases, with 14 bases left in between. This CDR3 comprises 14 residues. The CDR3 nucleotides read TGTGCCAGCAGCGTTCGAGACTCGGAGGACACCATATATTTT. This encodes CASSVRDSEDTIYF.

The chain uses TRBV18 and TRBJ1-1; D ambiguous. The germline CDR1 and CDR2 sequences are KGHSH and LQKENI. The CDR3 has 15 amino acids. V shed 3 bases and J shed 3 bases, with 14 bases lying between them. CDR3 in DNA: TGTGCCAGCTCACCTCAACCTACAAGGGACACTGAAGCTTTCTTT. Amino acid sequence: CASSPQPTRDTEAFF.

V gene TRBV6-5 combines with J gene TRBJ2-1; D may be TRBD1 (7 bases). This CDR3 spans 15 amino acids. Trimming shortened V by 5 bases and J by 7 bases, and 18 bases separated the two germline ends. Germline CDR1 reads MNHEY; CDR2 reads SVGAGI. The CDR3, as DNA: TGTGCCAGCAGTCCCCAGGGGGGAGCGATAAATGAGCAGTTCTTC. This sequence encodes CASSPQGGAINEQFF.

The V and J genes are TRBV5-1 and TRBJ1-1, with D perhaps TRBD1 (5 bases). CDR1 and CDR2 (germline): SGHRS, YFSETQ. This CDR3 is 15 amino acids long. Trimming removed 4 bases from V and 4 bases from J, with 17 bases in between. The CDR3 DNA sequence: TGCGCCAGCAGCGATTCTTTCATCGGGGCCACTGAAGCTTTCTTT. Its protein is CASSDSFIGATEAFF.

This chain uses TRBV9 with TRBJ2-3; 15 bases fit TRBD2. The CDR3 runs 20 residues. With 3 bases clipped from V and 1 base from J, the junction kept 12 bases outside the gene matches. CDR1 and CDR2 (germline): SGDLS, YYNGEE. Written as DNA, the CDR3 is TGTGCCAGCAGCGCGAGCGGACTAGCGGGAGGGGAGGGTGGCACAGATACGCAGTATTTT. Amino acids: CASSASGLAGGEGGTDTQYF.

This clone was picked up a small number of times. The V gene is TRBV11-1, the J gene TRBJ1-2; D might be TRBD1 (5 bases). Germline lookup yields CDR1 SGHAT and CDR2 FQDESV (reference sequence). V was pared by 5 bases and J by 8 bases, with 15 bases between. CDR3 length: 13 residues. In nucleotides, the CDR3 is TGTGCCAGCAGCAAGGGACCGACGGAGGGCTACACCTTC. Amino acid sequence: CASSKGPTEGYTF.

This chain uses TRBV2 with TRBJ2-5; D may be TRBD2 (6 bases). The V gene's germline CDR1 is SNHLY and CDR2 FYNNEI. Trimming left V 11 bases short and J 7 bases short, with 17 bases between. The CDR3 is made up of 12 amino acids. CDR3 in amino acids: CASRAGRRTQYF. CDR3 sequence (DNA): TGTGCCTCGCGGGCGGGGCGGAGGACCCAGTACTTC. Together with reference TRBV2 and TRBJ2-5, the CDR3 gives the full variable domain: EPEVTQTPSHQVTQMGQEVILRCVPISNHLYFYWYRQILGQKVEFLVSFYNNEISEKSEIFDDQFSVERPDGSNFTLKIRSTKLEDSAMYFCASRAGRRTQYFGPGTRLLVL.

The gene calls are TRBV3-1 (or the pseudogene TRBV3-2) and TRBJ2-3, with D maybe TRBD2 (5 bases). The germline V gene encodes CDR1 LGHDT and CDR2 YNNKEL (reference sequence). Between the trimmed V and J ends, which lost 4 bases and 5 bases, there was a span of 13 bases. The CDR3 is made up of 14 amino acids. Here the CDR3 reads CASSPRDRGDTQYF. The CDR3 coding sequence is TGTGCCAGCAGCCCACGCGACCGGGGAGATACGCAGTATTTT.